These T cell receptor beta chains were read from a single sample in a study of read filtering for tumor transcriptome and immune sequencing. TCRdb reprocessed the reads via MiXCR and lists one record per CDR3 protein. The profile shows 35,000 to 45,000 distinct CDR3 sequences, roughly an eighth of them singletons. What was sequenced was a population of CD138-negative cells sorted from bone marrow. These receptors originate from a donor at least 40 years old with multiple myeloma. CDR3s include the opening cysteine and the closing phenylalanine or tryptophan. Each record gives: V gene, clone size, J gene, D gene, CDR3 DNA, CDR3 protein. D genes are given only for firm matches. Rows may omit the clone size; those that give it use once, few, many or a size class.

v_gene: TRBV12-3/TRBV12-4; abundance: many; j_gene: TRBJ2-2; d_gene: TRBD2; CDR3nt: TGTGCCAGCAGTTCGTGGACTAGCGGTACCGGGGAGCTGTTTTTT; CDR3aa: CASSSWTSGTGELFF
v_gene: TRBV2; abundance: many; j_gene: TRBJ2-1; d_gene: .; CDR3nt: TGTGCCAGCAGTGAAGGAATGGGCTCCTACAATGAGCAGTTCTTC; CDR3aa: CASSEGMGSYNEQFF
v_gene: TRBV29-1; abundance: .; j_gene: TRBJ1-1; d_gene: .; CDR3nt: TGCAGCGCCACCACAGAGAACACTGAAGCTTTCTTT; CDR3aa: CSATTENTEAFF
v_gene: TRBV24-1; abundance: many; j_gene: TRBJ2-4; d_gene: TRBD1; CDR3nt: TGTGCCATGGACAGGTTCACTGGAGCCAAAAACATTCAGTACTTC; CDR3aa: CAMDRFTGAKNIQYF
v_gene: TRBV7-3; abundance: many; j_gene: TRBJ2-1; d_gene: .; CDR3nt: TGTGCCAGCAGCTTACCGGGCTCTCCTCAGTTCTTC; CDR3aa: CASSLPGSPQFF
v_gene: TRBV7-2; abundance: many; j_gene: TRBJ2-1; d_gene: TRBD2; CDR3nt: TGTGCCAGCAGCCGTAGCGGGATGACGTACAATGAGCAGTTCTTC; CDR3aa: CASSRSGMTYNEQFF
v_gene: TRBV10-3; abundance: many; j_gene: TRBJ2-2; d_gene: .; CDR3nt: TGTGCCATCAGGCCAGGCGCGGAAAGAAAATCCGGGGAGCTGTTTTTT; CDR3aa: CAIRPGAERKSGELFF
v_gene: TRBV6-1; abundance: few; j_gene: TRBJ2-3; d_gene: .; CDR3nt: TGTGCCAGCAGAGGGTACGGAGGCCGGGACACAGATACGCAGTATTTT; CDR3aa: CASRGYGGRDTDTQYF
v_gene: TRBV19; abundance: many; j_gene: TRBJ2-6; d_gene: .; CDR3nt: TGTGCCAGTAAGAGGACAGTACAGACTGGGGCCAACGTCCTGACTTTC; CDR3aa: CASKRTVQTGANVLTF
v_gene: TRBV15; abundance: .; j_gene: TRBJ2-2; d_gene: .; CDR3nt: TGTGCCACCAGCAGAGATTTAGGTGGTAACGGGGAGCTGTTTTTT; CDR3aa: CATSRDLGGNGELFF
v_gene: TRBV9; abundance: .; j_gene: TRBJ2-2; d_gene: TRBD2; CDR3nt: TGTGCCAGCAGCGTAGCGGCGGGAGGAACGAACACCGGGGAGCTGTTTTTT; CDR3aa: CASSVAAGGTNTGELFF
v_gene: TRBV29-1; abundance: many; j_gene: TRBJ2-7; d_gene: .; CDR3nt: TGCAGCTATACCGGACACGGCGTTTCCTACGAGCAGTACTTC; CDR3aa: CSYTGHGVSYEQYF
v_gene: TRBV11-3; abundance: .; j_gene: TRBJ2-1; d_gene: TRBD1; CDR3nt: TGTGCCAGCAGCTCCGGGACAGGGAGGAATGAGCAGTTCTTC; CDR3aa: CASSSGTGRNEQFF
v_gene: TRBV3-1; abundance: many; j_gene: TRBJ2-2; d_gene: .; CDR3nt: TGTGCCAGCAGCCTCCGGTCCTGGACCGCGCGGACCGGGGAGCTGTTTTTT; CDR3aa: CASSLRSWTARTGELFF
v_gene: TRBV7-2; abundance: many; j_gene: TRBJ2-7; d_gene: .; CDR3nt: TGTGCCAGCAGCTATAAAAGCGGGACACCCTACGAGCAGTACTTC; CDR3aa: CASSYKSGTPYEQYF
v_gene: TRBV29-1; abundance: many; j_gene: TRBJ2-7; d_gene: TRBD2; CDR3nt: TGCAGCGTTCGGGGACTAGCGGGAGGGCCCTCGTACGAGCAGTACTTC; CDR3aa: CSVRGLAGGPSYEQYF
v_gene: TRBV7-2; abundance: .; j_gene: TRBJ2-7; d_gene: .; CDR3nt: TGTGCCAGCAGCTTACAGGCAGAACTGTACTTC; CDR3aa: CASSLQAELYF
v_gene: TRBV4-3; abundance: .; j_gene: TRBJ1-2; d_gene: .; CDR3nt: TGCGCCAGCAGCCAAGGGAGTAGCCCTAACTATGGCTACACCTTC; CDR3aa: CASSQGSSPNYGYTF
v_gene: TRBV6-2/TRBV6-3; abundance: many; j_gene: TRBJ2-1; d_gene: TRBD2; CDR3nt: TGTGCCAGCAGTAGGGGGGGACTAGCGGATTACAATGAGCAGTTCTTC; CDR3aa: CASSRGGLADYNEQFF
v_gene: TRBV7-3; abundance: many; j_gene: TRBJ2-1; d_gene: TRBD2; CDR3nt: TGTGCCAGCAGCTTAACGGGACTAGCAGCCTACAATGAGCAGTTCTTC; CDR3aa: CASSLTGLAAYNEQFF
v_gene: TRBV21-1; abundance: .; j_gene: TRBJ2-7; d_gene: .; CDR3nt: TGTGCCAGCAGCGCCACTCGGGACAGGGGGCCCTACAATGAGCAGTACTTC; CDR3aa: CASSATRDRGPYNEQYF
v_gene: TRBV16; abundance: many; j_gene: TRBJ2-1; d_gene: TRBD1; CDR3nt: TGTGCCAGCAGCCAAACCCCGGGGACAGGGGCAAACAATGAGCAGTTCTTC; CDR3aa: CASSQTPGTGANNEQFF
v_gene: TRBV20-1; abundance: many; j_gene: TRBJ2-3; d_gene: TRBD1; CDR3nt: TGCAGTGCTAGAAGGGGGACAGGTACAGATACGCAGTATTTT; CDR3aa: CSARRGTGTDTQYF
v_gene: TRBV7-9; abundance: many; j_gene: TRBJ1-2; d_gene: .; CDR3nt: TGTGCCAGCAGCTTTTCAGGGCTCAGGGGCTACACCTTC; CDR3aa: CASSFSGLRGYTF
v_gene: TRBV2; abundance: many; j_gene: TRBJ2-7; d_gene: .; CDR3nt: TGTGCCAGCAGCCTCTCCGAGGGACATCGCGGTGGGCAGTACTTC; CDR3aa: CASSLSEGHRGGQYF
v_gene: TRBV20-1; abundance: many; j_gene: TRBJ2-1; d_gene: TRBD1; CDR3nt: TGCAGTGCTAGATGGGACAGGGGCTACAATGAGCAGTTCTTC; CDR3aa: CSARWDRGYNEQFF
v_gene: TRBV5-1; abundance: many; j_gene: TRBJ2-2; d_gene: .; CDR3nt: TGCGCCAGCAGCTTTTTGACAGACAACACCGGGGAGCTGTTTTTT; CDR3aa: CASSFLTDNTGELFF
v_gene: TRBV2; abundance: many; j_gene: TRBJ2-5; d_gene: TRBD2; CDR3nt: TGTGCCAGCAATTTAGCGGGAGGTCGAGAGACCCAGTACTTC; CDR3aa: CASNLAGGRETQYF
v_gene: TRBV20-1; abundance: .; j_gene: TRBJ2-1; d_gene: TRBD2; CDR3nt: TGCAGTGCTAGTGTGACTAGCGGGAACCATTCAAAGAGGACCTCCTACAATGAGCAGTTCTTC; CDR3aa: CSASVTSGNHSKRTSYNEQFF
v_gene: TRBV20-1; abundance: many; j_gene: TRBJ2-7; d_gene: TRBD1; CDR3nt: TGCAGTGCTCCGATCCGGGACAGGGGCTCCTACGAGCAGTACTTC; CDR3aa: CSAPIRDRGSYEQYF
v_gene: TRBV6-5; abundance: once; j_gene: TRBJ2-2; d_gene: .; CDR3nt: TGTGCCAGCAGGGATAGGACAGTTACCGGGGAGCTGTTTTTT; CDR3aa: CASRDRTVTGELFF
v_gene: TRBV23-1; abundance: .; j_gene: TRBJ2-1; d_gene: .; CDR3nt: TGCGCCAGCGTCTCACCTACGTATTCCTCCTACAATGAGCAGTTCTTC; CDR3aa: CASVSPTYSSYNEQFF
v_gene: TRBV5-6; abundance: few; j_gene: TRBJ2-2; d_gene: .; CDR3nt: TGTGCCAGCAGCTTTCGCAGGGTAGGGACCGGGGAGCTGTTTTTT; CDR3aa: CASSFRRVGTGELFF
v_gene: TRBV28; abundance: medium-sized; j_gene: TRBJ1-5; d_gene: .; CDR3nt: TGTGCCAGCAGTCCCCGGTTTAACGGCAATCAGCCCCAGCATTTT; CDR3aa: CASSPRFNGNQPQHF
v_gene: TRBV3-1; abundance: many; j_gene: TRBJ2-1; d_gene: .; CDR3nt: TGTGCCAGCAGCCAACGAAACAGGGACAAGGGGCAGTTCTTC; CDR3aa: CASSQRNRDKGQFF